Here is one TCR beta chain with its context. This specimen comes from a study of long-term antiretroviral therapy in people with HIV. Germline CDR1 LGHNA, CDR2 YSLEER. Trimming shortened V by 1 base and J by 1 base, and 13 bases separated the two germline ends. The length of the CDR3 is 16 residues. The immunoSEQ assay was v3.0, run at survey level. The method was immunoSEQ multiplex PCR; TCRdb's version includes in-frame clones alone and lacks a portion of them. Of 25,000 to 35,000 clones in the sample, around 80% are singletons; the top ten hold more than 8%. Sequences were derived from unsorted PBMCs, sampled 2.7 to 2.9 years after starting antiretroviral therapy. The V gene is TRBV4-3, the J gene TRBJ1-1, with D maybe TRBD1 (5 bases). The sequence came from a man under 40 with HIV. CDR3 residues: CASSQVGQGRNTEAFF. The CDR3 nucleotides read TGCGCCAGCAGCCAAGTCGGGCAGGGAAGGAACACTGAAGCTTTCTTT.